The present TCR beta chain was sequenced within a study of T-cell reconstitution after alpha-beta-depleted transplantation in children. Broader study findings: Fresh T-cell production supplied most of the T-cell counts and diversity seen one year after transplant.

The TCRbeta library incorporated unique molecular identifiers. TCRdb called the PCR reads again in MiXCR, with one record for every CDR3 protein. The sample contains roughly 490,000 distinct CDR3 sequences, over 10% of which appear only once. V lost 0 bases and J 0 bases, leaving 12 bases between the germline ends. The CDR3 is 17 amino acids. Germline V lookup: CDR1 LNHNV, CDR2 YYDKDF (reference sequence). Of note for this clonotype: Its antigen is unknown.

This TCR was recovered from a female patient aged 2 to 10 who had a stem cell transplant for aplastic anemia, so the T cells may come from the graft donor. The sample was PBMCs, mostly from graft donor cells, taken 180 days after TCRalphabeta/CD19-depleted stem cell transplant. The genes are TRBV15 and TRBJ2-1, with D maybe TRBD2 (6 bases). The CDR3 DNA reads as TGTGCCACCAGCAGAGAAGGAGGGGTGAGCTCCTACAATGAGCAGTTCTTC. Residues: CATSREGGVSSYNEQFF.